This T cell receptor beta chain was identified in a study of T-cell reconstitution after alpha-beta-depleted transplantation in children. General study findings and limits: After one year, T-cell counts and TCRbeta diversity mostly came from new T cells. The study reportedly traced alpha-beta T cells about two months after transplant to several hundred expanded graft clones. Surviving thymic progenitors and recipient T cells were the source of high TCRbeta diversity at day 60 in some patients.

This clonotype was seen ten or more times. The antigen is not known. Construction of the TCRbeta library involved unique molecular identifiers. TCRdb redid the calling of the PCR reads with MiXCR, one entry per CDR3 protein. The sample has around 450,000 distinct CDR3 sequences; about 17% are singletons. J was trimmed by 3 bases and V by 1 base; bases with no gene match: 1. This CDR3 comprises 14 residues. Per the germline V gene, CDR1 is SGHRS and CDR2 is YFSETQ. The chain has TRBV5-1 and TRBJ2-1, with 7 nucleotides matching TRBD1. This receptor was identified in a boy under two years old who had a stem cell transplant for Wiskott-Aldrich syndrome, so the T cells may come from the graft donor. Here the sequenced sample was PBMCs, mostly from graft donor cells, taken 360 days after TCRalphabeta/CD19-depleted stem cell transplant. CDR3 DNA sequence: TGCGCCAGCAGCTTGCCAGGGGGCTACAATGAGCAGTTCTTC. Protein: CASSLPGGYNEQFF.